Listed here are 15 T cell receptor beta chains from one sample, sequenced in a study of blood T cell repertoires in COVID-19. The protocol was immunoSEQ multiplex PCR, while the TCRdb copy is restricted to in-frame clones and leaves out a portion. In the table there are about 87,000 clones, roughly 86% of which are singletons. Sequencing was carried out using peripheral blood. The receptors here all came from a middle-aged man with acute or convalescent COVID-19.

The chain employs TRBV5-1 and TRBJ1-4; D remains ambiguous. V was pared by 2 bases and J by 7 bases, with 12 bases between. The germline V gene encodes CDR1 SGHRS and CDR2 YFSETQ. This CDR3 is built from 14 residues. CDR3 in amino acids: CASSFSSWSEKLFF. Here the CDR3 DNA reads TGCGCCAGCAGCTTCTCCTCCTGGAGTGAAAAACTGTTTTTT.

The chain couples TRBV6-5 to TRBJ1-6; D is ambiguous. Deletions cut 3 bases from V and 8 bases from J, with 5 bases between. This CDR3 region has 12 residues. From germline, CDR1 is MNHEY and CDR2 SVGAGI. Here the CDR3 DNA reads TGTGCCAGCAGTTATTCGGATTCACCCCTCCACTTT. Translation: CASSYSDSPLHF.

The chain has TRBV9 and TRBJ2-1; maybe TRBD2 (7 bases). This CDR3 region has 12 residues. V lost 3 bases to trimming and J lost 7 bases, with 8 bases between them. Germline V gives CDR1 SGDLS, CDR2 YYNGEE. CDR3 DNA: TGTGCCAGCAGCGAGGGGGGGAATGAGCAGTTCTTC. Translation: CASSEGGNEQFF.

The chain recombines TRBV13 with TRBJ1-5, with no clear D. Germline V gene lookup returns CDR1 PRHDT and CDR2 FYEKMQ (reference sequence). V lost 5 bases, J lost 5 bases, and 25 bases lay in between. The CDR3 loop spans 18 amino acids. In DNA form, the CDR3 reads TGTGCCAGCAGCCGCCGCCCCACTGTTGCGGCAGCCGATCAGCCCCAGCATTTT. Amino acids: CASSRRPTVAAADQPQHF.

This clone was picked up a small number of times. DNA of the CDR3: TGTGCCAGCAGTTTTAGGGGCAGTACCCTGAACACTGAAGCTTTCTTT. Amino acid sequence: CASSFRGSTLNTEAFF. The gene calls are TRBV6-5 and TRBJ1-1; weak D call: TRBD1 (5 bases). The germline V gene has CDR1 MNHEY and CDR2 SVGAGI. Trimming removed 4 bases from V and 0 bases from J, with 15 bases in between. CDR3 length: 16 amino acids.

The V gene is TRBV3-1 (or the pseudogene TRBV3-2), the J gene TRBJ2-1; the match to TRBD2 covers 10 bases. The CDR3 has 14 residues. Per germline, CDR1 LGHDT and CDR2 YNNKEL (reference sequence). Trimming at V came to 6 bases and at J to 10 bases, leaving 9 bases not matched to a gene. The CDR3 reads CASRLGLAGVEQFF. The CDR3 nucleotides read TGTGCCAGCAGGTTAGGGCTAGCGGGAGTAGAGCAGTTCTTC.

This clone was recorded a few times. The chain recombines TRBV27 with TRBJ1-3; D possibly corresponds to TRBD1 (5 bases). Germline V gene data show CDR1 as MNHEY and CDR2 as SMNVEV (reference sequence). The V end was cut by 8 bases, the J end by 4 bases, with 18 bases between. CDR3 length: 15 residues. In nucleotides, the CDR3 is TGTGCCAGCTCCGGGGGATTGGGAAGGGGAAACACCATATATTTT. It is translated as CASSGGLGRGNTIYF.

This rearrangement joins TRBV14 to TRBJ2-2; D ambiguous. The CDR3 contains 13 residues. Trimming removed 5 bases at V and 6 bases at J, with 10 bases between. Germline V gives CDR1 SGHDN, CDR2 FVKESK. The CDR3 loop is CASSYSISGELFF. The CDR3 DNA sequence: TGTGCCAGCAGCTATAGCATTTCCGGGGAGCTGTTTTTT.

V and J are TRBV5-4 and TRBJ2-3; D perhaps matches TRBD2 (5 bases). There are 13 residues in the CDR3. Trimming left V 4 bases short and J 4 bases short, with 10 bases between. Germline V gene data show CDR1 as SGHNT and CDR2 as YYREEE (reference sequence). CDR3 nucleotides: TGTGCCAGCAGCCCTGACTATTCAGATACGCAGTATTTT. This codes for CASSPDYSDTQYF.

The CDR3 loop is CASSVYLDNYGYTF. The CDR3 DNA follows: TGTGCCAGCAGCGTCTACTTAGATAACTATGGCTACACCTTC. V gene TRBV5-5 combines with J gene TRBJ1-2; D unresolved. Germline values: CDR1 SGHKS, CDR2 YYEKEE (reference sequence). There are 14 residues in the CDR3. V was trimmed by 4 bases and J by 1 base, leaving 11 bases between them.

V and J are TRBV7-8 and TRBJ2-3, with D unresolved. This CDR3 spans 14 amino acids. Germline V CDR1 and CDR2: SGHVS, FQNEAQ. V shed 5 bases and J shed 7 bases, with 16 bases lying between them. This CDR3 reads CASSPLDGDYTQYF. CDR3 sequence (DNA): TGTGCCAGCAGCCCTCTAGACGGAGACTATACGCAGTATTTT.

The chain is built from TRBV4-3 and TRBJ2-7; TRBD1 matches 8 bases. The length of the CDR3 is 18 residues. Germline V lookup: CDR1 LGHNA, CDR2 YSLEER. The junction had 12 bases not matched to a gene; V was cut back by 0 bases and J by 2 bases. In DNA form, the CDR3 reads TGCGCCAGCAGCCAAGAGAGTAACAACAGGGGGTTCCCCTACGAGCAGTACTTC. Amino acid sequence: CASSQESNNRGFPYEQYF.

This clone appeared once. The chain uses TRBV7-2 and TRBJ1-1, with 9 bases identical to TRBD1. Germline CDR1 SGHTA, CDR2 FQGNSA. Losses at the gene ends were 5 bases for V and 1 base for J; bases not matched to a gene: 11. The CDR3 consists of 17 residues. In DNA form, the CDR3 reads TGTGCCAGCAGCCCTCTAGCACAGGGGGCGAGGAACACTGAAGCTTTCTTT. It translates to CASSPLAQGARNTEAFF. The variable domain in full, with the rest retrieved from reference TRBV7-2 and TRBJ1-1, is GAGVSQSPSNKVTEKGKDVELRCDPISGHTALYWYRQSLGQGLEFLIYFQGNSAPDKSGLPSDRFSAERTGGSVSTLTIQRTQQEDSAVYLCASSPLAQGARNTEAFFGQGTRLTVV.

This clone appeared once. Here the CDR3 reads CASRINRDRVTEAFF. CDR3 DNA: TGTGCCAGCAGAATAAACCGGGACAGGGTCACTGAAGCTTTCTTT. The J gene is TRBJ1-1, the V gene TRBV27; 9 bases align to TRBD1. V dropped 6 bases and J dropped 4; count of bases not matched to a gene: 9. CDR1 MNHEY and CDR2 SMNVEV come from the germline V gene (reference sequence). CDR3 length: 15 residues.

The table lists this clone with a few counts. This chain connects TRBV30 to TRBJ2-7; D is perhaps TRBD1 (6 bases). Trimming shortened V by 2 bases and J by 3 bases, and 11 bases separated the two germline ends. CDR1 and CDR2 from the germline V gene are GTSNPN and SVGIG (reference sequence). The CDR3 is made up of 13 amino acids. In DNA, the CDR3 is TGTGCCTGGAGTATCGGCAGGGGCTACGAGCAGTACTTC. Translating gives CAWSIGRGYEQYF.